This is a list of T cell receptor beta chains from one sample in a study of T-cell reconstitution after alpha-beta-depleted transplantation in children. TCRdb processed the PCR reads anew with MiXCR; each CDR3 protein has one entry. The table lists about 400,000 distinct CDR3 sequences, roughly 15% of them singletons, with under 30% in the top ten. Sequencing used PBMCs, mostly from graft donor cells, obtained 360 days after TCRalphabeta/CD19-depleted stem cell transplant. The receptors stem from a boy younger than two who had a stem cell transplant for Wiskott-Aldrich syndrome, so the T cells may come from the graft donor. Both conserved end residues are part of each CDR3. Each record gives: D gene, J gene, V gene, clone size, CDR3 DNA, CDR3 protein. D genes are given only for firm matches. For some rows the clone size is stated as once, few or many, or as a class when expanded; others skip it.

D gene: .
J gene: TRBJ2-5
V gene: TRBV20-1
clone size: .
CDR3 DNA: TGCAGTGCTAGAGATATGGGGGAGACCCAGTACTTC
CDR3 protein: CSARDMGETQYF

D gene: .
J gene: TRBJ2-7
V gene: TRBV5-1
clone size: few
CDR3 DNA: TGCGCCAGCAGCTTGGTGGGCTTTCGGGAGCATTACGAGCAGTACTTC
CDR3 protein: CASSLVGFREHYEQYF

D gene: TRBD2
J gene: TRBJ2-7
V gene: TRBV20-1
clone size: few
CDR3 DNA: TGCAGTGCCGGGACTAGCGGCCCCTACGAGCAGTACTTC
CDR3 protein: CSAGTSGPYEQYF

D gene: .
J gene: TRBJ2-7
V gene: TRBV5-1
clone size: few
CDR3 DNA: TGCGCCAGCAGCTTCTTTGCGGGAACGGGCCCCTACGAGCAGTACTTC
CDR3 protein: CASSFFAGTGPYEQYF

D gene: TRBD1
J gene: TRBJ2-2
V gene: TRBV12-3/TRBV12-4
clone size: many
CDR3 DNA: TGTGCCAGCAGCACCCTCAGGGGGTGGAGGGAGCTGTTTTTT
CDR3 protein: CASSTLRGWRELFF

D gene: TRBD2
J gene: TRBJ2-1
V gene: TRBV7-9
clone size: .
CDR3 DNA: TGTGCCAGCAGCAGACTAGCGGGAGAAGGCAATGAGCAGTTCTTC
CDR3 protein: CASSRLAGEGNEQFF

D gene: .
J gene: TRBJ2-1
V gene: TRBV5-1
clone size: few
CDR3 DNA: TGCGCCAGCAGCTTGGTTACCCGCAATGAGCAGTTCTTC
CDR3 protein: CASSLVTRNEQFF

D gene: TRBD2
J gene: TRBJ2-7
V gene: TRBV2
clone size: few
CDR3 DNA: TGTGCCAGCAGTTCACTAGCGGGAGGGCCCCACGAGCAGTACTTC
CDR3 protein: CASSSLAGGPHEQYF

D gene: .
J gene: TRBJ2-7
V gene: TRBV5-1
clone size: .
CDR3 DNA: TGCGCCAGCAGCATCGGCTTATACCCCTCCTACGAGCAGTACTTC
CDR3 protein: CASSIGLYPSYEQYF

D gene: TRBD2
J gene: TRBJ2-7
V gene: TRBV9
clone size: .
CDR3 DNA: TGTGCCAGCAGCGTAGGGGGAGGGCCTTACGAGCAGTACTTC
CDR3 protein: CASSVGGGPYEQYF

D gene: .
J gene: TRBJ1-1
V gene: TRBV12-3/TRBV12-4
clone size: few
CDR3 DNA: TGTGCCAGCAGTTTTGGGACAACGAACACTGAAGCTTTCTTT
CDR3 protein: CASSFGTTNTEAFF